This T cell receptor (beta chain) was documented in a study of cytomegalovirus exposure and HLA in healthy donors. Whole-study context: An earlier analysis found 117 million unique TCR beta sequences from approximately 190 million T cells.

V shed 6 bases and J 9 bases; nucleotides not matched to a gene: 11. Germline CDR1 SNHLY, CDR2 FYNNEI. The CDR3 totals 14 residues. A word on this clone: Its antigen is not identified.

Study-wide findings and caveats: The study recorded over 150 TCR beta chains that were cytomegalovirus-associated.

The PCR employed 60 Vbeta primers together with 13 Jbeta primers. TCRdb keeps only in-frame clones here, not all; method: immunoSEQ multiplex PCR. The sample carries some 140,000 clones, nearly 80% recorded once. The chain recombines TRBV2 with TRBJ1-5; 7 positions match TRBD1. The clonotype originates from a man aged 25-45 years in good health and CMV-seronegative. Sequencing used PBMCs. The DNA for the CDR3 is TGTGCCAGCAGCCTCAGACAGGGCGACGGGCCCCAGCATTTT. It codes for CASSLRQGDGPQHF.